This note documents a single TCR beta chain sequence. The target antigen is unknown. These data belong to a study of cytomegalovirus exposure and HLA in healthy donors. The study, taken as a whole, reports: In vitro data verified three CMV-associated chains as specific for CMV antigens. Sequencing probably produced one cluster of sequence variants that were highly shared.

PCR was performed using 60 Vbeta and 13 Jbeta primers. Methods used by the authors: Later reanalysis found 80 million or so unique TCR beta chains, 10 million to 14 million of them shared. Here immunoSEQ multiplex PCR was the method, and the copy in TCRdb shows in-frame clones only, minus some. The DNA was the basis for D and trimming; V, J and clone size are from that table. The sample holds around 150,000 clones, less than 85% seen once. V lost 3 bases to trimming and J lost 4 bases, with 6 bases between them. Germline V gene lookup returns CDR1 GTSNPN and CDR2 SVGIG (reference sequence). The CDR3 is 11 residues long.

The receptor was derived from a man between 50 and 59 years old in good health and CMV-seropositive. Sequenced: PBMCs. The rearrangement links TRBV30 to TRBJ2-5, with D possibly TRBD1 on 5 matching bases. The CDR3 sequence is CAWRTVETQYF. In nucleotides, the CDR3 is TGTGCCTGGAGGACAGTAGAGACCCAGTACTTC. Drawing the rest from reference TRBV30 and TRBJ2-5, the complete variable domain is SQTIHQWPATLVQPVGSPLSLECTVEGTSNPNLYWYRQAAGRGLQLLFYSVGIGQISSEVPQNLSASRPQDRQFILSSKKLLLSDSGFYLCAWRTVETQYFGPGTRLLVL.